The 16 T cell receptor beta chains below come from one sample, sequenced in a study of shared clonotypes between healthy human individuals. Measured with immunoSEQ multiplex PCR; TCRdb has only the in-frame clones, and not every one. Among 550,000 to 800,000 clones listed, less than 95% were seen once. Sample: memory CD8+ T cells from PBMCs. The subset was: CD45RO+ cells pooled with CCR7-negative TemRA cells. The source of these receptors is a man between 18 and 29 years old in good health. Some clones in this sample may be carry-over from other donors' samples.

The V and J genes are TRBV19 and TRBJ2-3; TRBD1 might be the D (6 bases). Trimming shortened V by 4 bases and J by 6 bases, and 23 bases separated the two germline ends. Germline V CDR1 and CDR2: LNHDA, SQIVND (reference sequence). CDR3 length equals 17 residues. CDR3 coding DNA: TGTGCCAGTAGTAGCCCGCTCACCGGGACACCACGGGATACGCAGTATTTT. It specifies CASSSPLTGTPRDTQYF.

CDR3 coding DNA: TGTGCCAGCAGCGCCCTGGTGGGGGCTCGGGAAAAACTGTTTTTT. Protein product: CASSALVGAREKLFF. The chain uses TRBV9 and TRBJ1-4; D may be TRBD1 (6 bases). CDR1 is SGDLS, CDR2 YYNGEE, per germline. Trimming pared 3 bases from V and 8 bases from J, leaving 17 bases between. The CDR3 totals 15 residues.

This clone was counted a single time. V and J are TRBV9 and TRBJ2-1; 8 bases line up with TRBD2. The germline CDR1 and CDR2 sequences are SGDLS and YYNGEE. The trim removed 4 bases at V and 0 bases at J, leaving 6 bases unmatched. The CDR3 length is 16 residues. The CDR3 region is CASSPRGGASYNEQFF. The CDR3 nucleotides read TGTGCCAGCAGCCCCCGGGGGGGGGCCTCCTACAATGAGCAGTTCTTC.

CDR3 region: CASSPPSGTGDSNQPQHF. CDR3 in DNA: TGTGCCAGCAGCCCCCCCTCCGGGACAGGGGACAGCAATCAGCCCCAGCATTTT. The chain carries TRBV28 and TRBJ1-5, with 10 bases aligning to TRBD1. This CDR3 has 18 residues. CDR1 is MDHEN and CDR2 is SYDVKM in the germline V gene. V gave up 6 bases and J gave up 1 base; unmatched junction bases: 12.

Comment on this clone: The sample has other DNA sequences that encode this CDR3 too. This rearrangement joins TRBV27 to TRBJ2-7; 7 positions match TRBD2. This CDR3 has 14 residues. The germline V gene encodes CDR1 MNHEY and CDR2 SMNVEV (reference sequence). J gave up 2 bases and V 5 bases, and 6 bases lay outside the gene matches. CDR3 nucleotides: TGTGCCAGCAGTCTGTCTAGCGGCACCTACGAGCAGTACTTC. This encodes CASSLSSGTYEQYF.

On this clone: The sample holds other DNA sequences that translate to the same CDR3. DNA for the CDR3: TGTGCCAGCAGCTTGGCGGGAGGCCACTACGAGCAGTACTTC. Its protein is CASSLAGGHYEQYF. V gene TRBV7-6 combines with J gene TRBJ2-7, with TRBD2 identical over 8 bases. Germline loops: CDR1 SGHVS, CDR2 FNYEAQ. This CDR3 is 14 amino acids long. With V trimmed by 3 bases and J by 3 bases, 4 bases remained unmatched.

This sequence joins TRBV29-1 and TRBJ2-3, with D possibly being TRBD1 or TRBD2 (6 bases each). Germline V CDR1 and CDR2: SQVTM, ANQGSEA. The CDR3 covers 14 residues. Trimming cost V 7 bases and J 4 bases, with 18 bases left between them. The CDR3 DNA follows: TGCAGCGCCGGGGGCGCAGGGCGGGCAGATACGCAGTATTTT. As protein: CSAGGAGRADTQYF.

The rearrangement links TRBV28 to TRBJ2-7; 14 nucleotides line up with TRBD2. The CDR3 is 17 residues long. Germline CDR1 reads MDHEN; CDR2 reads SYDVKM. The V and J ends lost 4 bases and 7 bases, in that order; junction bases with no gene match: 12. In nucleotides, the CDR3 is TGTGCCAGCAGTTCGGGACTAGCGGGAGTTAAATCTTGGGAGCAGTACTTC. Its translation: CASSSGLAGVKSWEQYF.

V and J are TRBV7-9 and TRBJ2-3; 8 bases map to TRBD2. J was trimmed by 3 bases and V by 5 bases; bases with no gene match: 10. This CDR3 has 16 amino acids. The germline gives CDR1 SEHNR, CDR2 FQNEAQ (reference sequence). The CDR3 protein is CASSPTSGTFTDTQYF. The CDR3 region has the DNA TGTGCCAGCAGCCCTACTAGCGGCACTTTTACAGATACGCAGTATTTT.

The CDR3 is CASSRAGRGGRLEITDTQYF. The DNA for the CDR3 is TGTGCCAGCTCACGGGCAGGTCGGGGGGGCCGACTCGAAATCACAGATACGCAGTATTTT. V and J are TRBV18 and TRBJ2-3, with 8 bases aligning to TRBD2. The CDR3 contains 20 residues. J was trimmed by 2 bases and V by 4 bases; bases with no gene match: 20. CDR1 is KGHSH, CDR2 LQKENI, per germline.

This clone was counted a few times. The V and J genes are TRBV5-1 and TRBJ2-1; possible D gene TRBD2, 6 bases. Germline V CDR1 and CDR2: SGHRS, YFSETQ. CDR3 size: 13 residues. Trimming left V 4 bases short and J 9 bases short, with 14 bases between. The CDR3 loop is CASSLTWGGEQFF. The CDR3 DNA reads as TGCGCCAGCAGCCTGACCTGGGGAGGTGAGCAGTTCTTC.

With regard to this clone: Other DNA sequences within the sample encode an identical CDR3. The genes are TRBV6-5 and TRBJ1-1; 7 bases fit TRBD1. The CDR3 has 14 amino acids. The trim removed 2 bases at V and 1 base at J, leaving 1 base unmatched. CDR1 MNHEY and CDR2 SVGAGI come from the germline V gene. The CDR3 coding sequence is TGTGCCAGCAGTTACACAGGGGCGAACACTGAAGCTTTCTTT. Its translation is CASSYTGANTEAFF.

The V and J genes are TRBV27 and TRBJ1-1; D possibly corresponds to TRBD1 (6 bases). The CDR3 contains 14 residues. Trimming took off 5 bases at V and 4 bases at J, with 14 bases between the two ends. Per the germline V gene, CDR1 is MNHEY and CDR2 is SMNVEV (reference sequence). In DNA form, the CDR3 reads TGTGCCAGCAGTCAAACCGGGGGGCCCACTGAAGCTTTCTTT. Encoded protein: CASSQTGGPTEAFF.

The chain joins TRBV27 to TRBJ1-1; 9 bases line up with TRBD1. The ends lost 5 bases at V and 0 bases at J; junction bases unmatched: 4. The CDR3 length is 15 residues. Germline V gene sequence: CDR1 MNHEY, CDR2 SMNVEV (reference sequence). CDR3 region: CASSDRGNMNTEAFF. For the CDR3, the DNA is TGTGCCAGCAGTGACAGGGGGAATATGAACACTGAAGCTTTCTTT.

J is TRBJ2-7 and V is TRBV6-5; D gene unclear. The CDR3 has 13 residues. Germline CDR1 is MNHEY and CDR2 is SVGAGI. Trimming took off 6 bases at V and 0 bases at J, with 9 bases between the two ends. CDR3 in DNA: TGTGCCAGCAGCCCCTACAGCTCCTACGAGCAGTACTTC. Its translation is CASSPYSSYEQYF.

This chain connects TRBV30 to TRBJ2-3, with TRBD1 matching over 7 bases. The V gene end was trimmed by 3 bases and the J gene end by 0 bases; junction bases not matched to a gene: 6. The CDR3 covers 15 residues. Per the germline V gene, CDR1 is GTSNPN and CDR2 is SVGIG (reference sequence). CDR3 DNA: TGTGCCTGGAGCCGGGGACAGAGCAGCACAGATACGCAGTATTTT. The encoded protein is CAWSRGQSSTDTQYF.